The present TCR beta chain was sequenced within a study of cytomegalovirus exposure and HLA in healthy donors. Study results and caveats: Cytomegalovirus-associated status was assigned to about 170 TCR beta chains. V- and J-gene trimming of TCR beta was linked (in a later analysis) to a missense DCLRE1C variant. In vitro confirmation showed three CMV-associated chains to be CMV antigen specific.

Germline CDR1 is MNHEY and CDR2 is SVGAGI. V was pared by 6 bases and J by 5 bases, with 13 bases between. This CDR3 has 13 amino acids. This clone was observed a few times. Its antigen is not known. The PCR made use of 60 Vbeta and 13 Jbeta primers. Profiled with immunoSEQ multiplex PCR; TCRdb holds only in-frame clones, not every one. Of about 140,000 clones in the sample, approximately 70% were seen once. The receptor comes from a woman aged 25 to 39 in good health and CMV-seronegative. Sequenced sample: PBMCs. The V call is TRBV6-5, the J call TRBJ1-1, with D possibly being TRBD1 (5 bases). CDR3 loop: CASRFGGGTEAFF. CDR3 in DNA: TGTGCCAGCAGATTCGGGGGGGGTACTGAAGCTTTCTTT.